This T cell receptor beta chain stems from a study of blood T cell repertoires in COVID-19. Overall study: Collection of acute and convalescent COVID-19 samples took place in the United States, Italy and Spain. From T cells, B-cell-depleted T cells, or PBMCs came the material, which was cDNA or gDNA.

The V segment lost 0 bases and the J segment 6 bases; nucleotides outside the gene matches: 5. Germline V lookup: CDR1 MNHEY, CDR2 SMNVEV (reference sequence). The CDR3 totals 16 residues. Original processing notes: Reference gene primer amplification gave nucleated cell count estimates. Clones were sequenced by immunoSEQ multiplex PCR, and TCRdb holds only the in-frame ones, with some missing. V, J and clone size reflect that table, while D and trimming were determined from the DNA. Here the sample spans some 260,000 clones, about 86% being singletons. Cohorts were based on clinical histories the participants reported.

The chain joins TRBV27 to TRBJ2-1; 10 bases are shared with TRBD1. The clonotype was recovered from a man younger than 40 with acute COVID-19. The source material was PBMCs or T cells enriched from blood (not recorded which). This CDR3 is CASSLSTGTGVNEQFF. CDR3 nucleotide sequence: TGTGCCAGCAGTTTATCGACTGGGACAGGGGTCAATGAGCAGTTCTTC.